The source of this T cell receptor (beta chain) is a study of vaccination effects on CD4 cells after COVID-19. Looking at the study overall: Vaccination of participants consisted of two doses of either the BNT162b2 or mRNA-1273 vaccine.

Using immunoSEQ multiplex PCR, the repertoire was profiled, and TCRdb retains in-frame clones only, with some absent. Seen here are 30,000 to 45,000 clones, about 60% observed once, and the top ten hold more than 13%. Study-wide results and limits: Few convalescent patients were included, and no early post-infection timepoints were sampled. Both infection-induced and vaccine-induced clones contracted markedly at late post-vaccination timepoints.

Of note for this clone: Antigen specificity is unknown.

The ViraFEST assay expanded antigen-specific CD4+ T cells with viral peptide pools before sequencing. At the end of about ten days of culture, CD4+ T cells were isolated. Vaccinated recipients, who were negative for nucleocapsid antibodies, had no history of SARS-CoV-2 infection. Wells containing a few million PBMC each were cultured with 10 IU/ml IL-2 and about 10 ug/ml peptides. The V and J ends lost 7 bases and 9 bases respectively, with 27 bases between them. CDR3 size: 16 residues. Germline CDR1 is LNHDA and CDR2 is SQIVND (reference sequence). The chain carries TRBV19 and TRBJ2-5; D is possibly TRBD1 (6 bases). This specimen was CD4+ T cells from PBMCs cultured with HCoV-OC43 spike peptides, taken before COVID-19 vaccination. Indicated subset: HCoV-OC43 spike overlapping peptide pool stimulation. This TCR was recovered from a human donor who received a COVID-19 vaccine. The DNA of the CDR3 is TGTGCCAGTATGGGGGCCTTCTCGGCTGCGACCTCAGCCCAGTACTTC. This codes for CASMGAFSAATSAQYF.